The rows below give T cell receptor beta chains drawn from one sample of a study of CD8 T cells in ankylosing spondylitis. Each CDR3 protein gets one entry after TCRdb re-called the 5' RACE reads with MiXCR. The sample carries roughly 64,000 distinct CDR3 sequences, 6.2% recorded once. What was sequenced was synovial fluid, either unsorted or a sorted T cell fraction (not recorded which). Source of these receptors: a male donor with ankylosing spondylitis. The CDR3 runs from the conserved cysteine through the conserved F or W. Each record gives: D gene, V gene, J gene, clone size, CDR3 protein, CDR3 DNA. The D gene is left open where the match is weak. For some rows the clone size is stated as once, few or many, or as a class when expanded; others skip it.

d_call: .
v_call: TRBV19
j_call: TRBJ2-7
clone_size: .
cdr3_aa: CASSMTGSSYEQYF
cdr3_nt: TGTGCCAGTAGTATGACCGGTAGCTCCTACGAGCAGTACTTC

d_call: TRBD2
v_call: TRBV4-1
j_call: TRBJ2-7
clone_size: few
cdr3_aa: CASSQEGGRAVYEQYF
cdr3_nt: TGCGCCAGCAGCCAAGAAGGCGGGAGGGCCGTATACGAGCAGTACTTC

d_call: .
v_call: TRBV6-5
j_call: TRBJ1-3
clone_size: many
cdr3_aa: CASSYEGGPTGNTIYF
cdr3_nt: TGTGCCAGCAGTTACGAAGGGGGACCTACTGGAAACACCATATATTTT

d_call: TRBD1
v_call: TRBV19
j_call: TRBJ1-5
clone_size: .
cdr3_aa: CASSFWDREVMGQPQHF
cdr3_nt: TGTGCCAGTAGTTTTTGGGACAGGGAGGTGATGGGTCAGCCCCAGCATTTT

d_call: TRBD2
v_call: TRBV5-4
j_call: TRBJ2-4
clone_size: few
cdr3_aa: CASSLSGTSAAKNIQYF
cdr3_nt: TGTGCCAGCAGCTTGTCGGGGACTAGCGCCGCCAAAAACATTCAGTACTTC

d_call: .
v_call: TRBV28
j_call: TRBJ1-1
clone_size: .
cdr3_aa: CASCPSLNTEAFF
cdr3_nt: TGTGCCAGCTGCCCCAGCCTTAACACTGAAGCTTTCTTT

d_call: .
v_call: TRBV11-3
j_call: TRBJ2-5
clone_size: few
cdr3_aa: CASSPRNSGETQYF
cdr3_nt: TGTGCCAGCAGCCCGAGGAATAGTGGAGAGACCCAGTACTTC

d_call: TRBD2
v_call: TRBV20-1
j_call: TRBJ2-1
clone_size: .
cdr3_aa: CSAPPGLGVIDEQFF
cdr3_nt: TGCAGTGCTCCCCCGGGACTAGGAGTTATAGATGAGCAGTTCTTC

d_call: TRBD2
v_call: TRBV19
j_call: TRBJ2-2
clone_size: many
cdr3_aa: CASSSSGRRRWELFF
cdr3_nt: TGTGCCAGTAGTAGTAGCGGGAGGCGGCGATGGGAGCTGTTTTTT

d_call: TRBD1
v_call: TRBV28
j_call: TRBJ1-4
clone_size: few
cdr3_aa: CASRTGQGGAKKLFF
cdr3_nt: TGTGCCAGCAGAACAGGACAGGGGGGCGCCAAAAAACTGTTTTTT

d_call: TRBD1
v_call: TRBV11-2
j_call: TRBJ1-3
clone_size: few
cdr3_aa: CASSTGGQGSGNTIYF
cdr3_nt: TGTGCCAGCAGCACTGGGGGACAGGGCTCTGGAAACACCATATATTTT

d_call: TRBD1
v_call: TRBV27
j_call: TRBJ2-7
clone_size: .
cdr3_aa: CASSFRGQHYEQYF
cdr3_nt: TGTGCCAGCAGTTTCCGGGGACAGCACTACGAGCAGTACTTC

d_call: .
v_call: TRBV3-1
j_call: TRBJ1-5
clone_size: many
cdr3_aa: CASSQGRGENQPQHF
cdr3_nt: TGTGCCAGCAGCCAAGGTAGGGGAGAAAATCAGCCCCAGCATTTT

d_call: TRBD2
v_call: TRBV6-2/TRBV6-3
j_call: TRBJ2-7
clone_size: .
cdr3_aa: CASNKPGLANYEQYF
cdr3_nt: TGTGCCAGCAACAAACCGGGACTAGCAAATTACGAGCAGTACTTC

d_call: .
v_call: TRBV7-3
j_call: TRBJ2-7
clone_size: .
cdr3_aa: CASSLKDRFYEQYF
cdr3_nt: TGTGCCAGCAGCTTAAAGGACAGATTCTACGAGCAGTACTTC

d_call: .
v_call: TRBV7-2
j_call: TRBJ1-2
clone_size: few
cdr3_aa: CASSPTGRGYTF
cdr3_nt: TGTGCCAGCAGCCCGACAGGTCGGGGCTACACCTTC